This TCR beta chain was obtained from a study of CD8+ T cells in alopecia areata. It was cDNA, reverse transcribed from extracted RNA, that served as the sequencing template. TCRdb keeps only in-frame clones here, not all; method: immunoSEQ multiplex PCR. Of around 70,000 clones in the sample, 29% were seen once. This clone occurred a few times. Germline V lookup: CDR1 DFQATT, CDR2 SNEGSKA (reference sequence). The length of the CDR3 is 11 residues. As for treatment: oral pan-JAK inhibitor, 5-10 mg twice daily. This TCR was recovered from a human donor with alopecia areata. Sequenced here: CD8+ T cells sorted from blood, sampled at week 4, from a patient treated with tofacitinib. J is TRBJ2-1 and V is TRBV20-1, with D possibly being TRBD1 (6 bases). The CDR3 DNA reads TGCGCCCAGTGGGACAATGATCGGCAGTTCTTC. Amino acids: CAQWDNDRQFF.